This entry concerns a single T cell receptor (beta chain). This sample was taken from a study of shared T cell receptors in the human thymus. The germline V and J ends were trimmed by 4 bases and 0 bases, with 30 bases remaining between them. Germline loops: CDR1 MDHEN, CDR2 SYDVKM. The CDR3 consists of 22 residues. Sequencing was performed with immunoSEQ multiplex PCR; in TCRdb, only in-frame clones are kept and a portion is missing. The sample lists about 400,000 clones; over 90% were seen once. This sequence was found in a human donor. The V gene is TRBV28, the J gene TRBJ1-4; the D is unclear. The specimen was thymocytes. The CDR3 loop reads CASSSWDEAVKIIYATNEKLFF. In DNA form, the CDR3 reads TGTGCCAGCAGTTCCTGGGATGAGGCAGTGAAGATAATCTATGCAACTAATGAAAAACTGTTTTTT.